This T cell receptor beta chain appears in the sequencing data of a study of blood T cell repertoires in COVID-19. Measured with immunoSEQ multiplex PCR; TCRdb has only the in-frame clones, and not every one. In the table there are about 300,000 clones, about 89% of which are singletons. A single count supports this clone. CDR3 length equals 13 residues. Germline CDR1 reads MNHNY; CDR2 reads SVGAGI (reference sequence). The V end was cut by 5 bases, the J end by 8 bases, with 12 bases between. The origin of this receptor is a man aged 35-49 years with acute or convalescent COVID-19. Sequencing was performed on peripheral blood. The rearrangement links TRBV6-6 to TRBJ1-4; the D is unclear. The CDR3, as DNA: TGTGCCAGCAGTCCACCTCCGGGGGAAAAACTGTTTTTT. Its protein is CASSPPPGEKLFF.